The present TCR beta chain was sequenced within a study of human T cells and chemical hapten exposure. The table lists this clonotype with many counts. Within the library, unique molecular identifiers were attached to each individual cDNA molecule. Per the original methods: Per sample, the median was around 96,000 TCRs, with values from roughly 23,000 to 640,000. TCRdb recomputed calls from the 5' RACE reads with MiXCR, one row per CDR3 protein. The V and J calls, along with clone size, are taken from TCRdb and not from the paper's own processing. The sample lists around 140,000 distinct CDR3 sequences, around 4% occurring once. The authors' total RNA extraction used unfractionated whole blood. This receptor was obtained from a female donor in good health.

Here the CDR3 reads CASRQGVSYNEQFF. CDR3 DNA sequence: TGTGCCAGCCGACAGGGCGTCTCCTACAATGAGCAGTTCTTC. The chain uses TRBV11-3 and TRBJ2-1, with TRBD1 identical over 7 bases. CDR1 is SGHNT and CDR2 is YENEEA in the germline V gene. V dropped 8 bases and J dropped 0; count of bases not matched to a gene: 4. This CDR3 spans 14 amino acids.